The clone carrying this T cell receptor beta chain was found a few times. Its cognate antigen is unknown. This record belongs to a study of neurological immune-mediated disorders. With 10-nucleotide random UMIs included, cDNA was synthesized by 5'RACE. TCRdb re-analysed the 5' RACE reads in MiXCR, keeping a single row per CDR3 protein. The sample shows 95,000 to 110,000 distinct CDR3 sequences, less than 14% of them seen only once. Study-wide points: Multiple sclerosis, the disease with the least TCR clonal expansion, fell below healthy controls, whereas HTLV-1-associated myelopathy showed the most.

CDR3 length: 15 amino acids. The ends were cut back, 0 bases at V and 6 bases at J, with 12 bases in the middle. Per the germline V gene, CDR1 is KGHSH and CDR2 is LQKENI. Stated time point: longitudinal time-point 3. Unsorted libraries used 2 million PBMCs kept at -80 degrees C. The sample taken for sequencing was PBMCs. The chain recombines TRBV18 with TRBJ2-1; D possibly corresponds to TRBD2 (6 bases). The clonotype originates from a female donor with HTLV-1-associated myelopathy (HAM/TSP). CDR3 in DNA: TGTGCCAGCTCACCACCGAGTAGGGGAGGCAATGAGCAGTTCTTC. Protein sequence: CASSPPSRGGNEQFF. Drawing the rest from reference TRBV18 and TRBJ2-1, the complete variable domain is NAGVMQNPRHLVRRRGQEARLRCSPMKGHSHVYWYRQLPEEGLKFMVYLQKENIIDESGMPKERFSAEFPKEGPSILRIQQVVRGDSAAYFCASSPPSRGGNEQFFGPGTRLTVL.